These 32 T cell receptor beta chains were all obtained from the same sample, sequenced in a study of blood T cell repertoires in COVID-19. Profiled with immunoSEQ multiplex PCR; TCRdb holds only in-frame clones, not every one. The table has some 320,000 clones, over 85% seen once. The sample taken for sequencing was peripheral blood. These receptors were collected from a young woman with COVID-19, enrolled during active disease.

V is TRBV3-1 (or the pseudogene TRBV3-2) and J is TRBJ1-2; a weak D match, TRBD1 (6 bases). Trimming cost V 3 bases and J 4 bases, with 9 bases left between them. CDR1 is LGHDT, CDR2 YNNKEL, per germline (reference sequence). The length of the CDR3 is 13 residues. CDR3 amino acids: CASSHRGGYGYTF. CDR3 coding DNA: TGTGCCAGCAGCCATCGAGGGGGCTATGGCTACACCTTC.

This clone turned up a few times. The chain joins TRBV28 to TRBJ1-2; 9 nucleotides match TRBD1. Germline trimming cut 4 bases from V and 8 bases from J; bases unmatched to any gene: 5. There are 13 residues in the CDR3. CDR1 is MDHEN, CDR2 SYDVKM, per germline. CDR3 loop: CASSSQGAGGYTF. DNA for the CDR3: TGTGCCAGCAGTTCACAGGGGGCGGGAGGCTACACCTTC.

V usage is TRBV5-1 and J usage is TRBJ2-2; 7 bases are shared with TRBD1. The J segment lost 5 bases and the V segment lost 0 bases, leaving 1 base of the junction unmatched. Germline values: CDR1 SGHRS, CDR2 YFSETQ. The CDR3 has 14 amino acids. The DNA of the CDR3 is TGCGCCAGCAGCTTGGGACAGGGTACCGGGGAGCTGTTTTTT. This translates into CASSLGQGTGELFF. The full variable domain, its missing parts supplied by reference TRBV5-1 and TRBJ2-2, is KAGVTQTPRYLIKTRGQQVTLSCSPISGHRSVSWYQQTPGQGLQFLFEYFSETQRNKGNFPGRFSGRQFSNSRSEMNVSTLELGDSALYLCASSLGQGTGELFFGEGSRLTVL.

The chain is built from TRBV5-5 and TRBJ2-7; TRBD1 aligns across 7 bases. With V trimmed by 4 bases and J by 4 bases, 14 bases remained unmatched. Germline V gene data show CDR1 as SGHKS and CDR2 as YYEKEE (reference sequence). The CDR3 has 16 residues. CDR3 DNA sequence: TGTGCCAGCAGCCTCAGTGGGAGTAGGGGGCGGTACGAGCAGTACTTC. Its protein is CASSLSGSRGRYEQYF.

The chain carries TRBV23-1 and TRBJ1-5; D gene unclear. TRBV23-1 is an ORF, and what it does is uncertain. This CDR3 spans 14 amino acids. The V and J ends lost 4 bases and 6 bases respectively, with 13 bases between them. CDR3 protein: CASSRYSPGQPQHF. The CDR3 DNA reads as TGCGCCAGCAGTCGCTACTCCCCCGGTCAGCCCCAGCATTTT.

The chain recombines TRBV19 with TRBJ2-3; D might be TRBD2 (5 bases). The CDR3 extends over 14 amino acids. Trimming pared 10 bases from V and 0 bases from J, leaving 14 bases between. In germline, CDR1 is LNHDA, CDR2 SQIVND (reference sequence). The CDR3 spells CATKVWESTDTQYF. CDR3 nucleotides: TGTGCCACCAAAGTATGGGAGAGCACAGATACGCAGTATTTT.

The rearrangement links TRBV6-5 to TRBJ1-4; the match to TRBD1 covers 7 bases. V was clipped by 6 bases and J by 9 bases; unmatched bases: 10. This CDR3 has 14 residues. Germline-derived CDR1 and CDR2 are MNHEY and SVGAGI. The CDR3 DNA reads TGTGCCAGCAGCCCCGGGACAGAGAACAAAAAACTGTTTTTT. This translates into CASSPGTENKKLFF.

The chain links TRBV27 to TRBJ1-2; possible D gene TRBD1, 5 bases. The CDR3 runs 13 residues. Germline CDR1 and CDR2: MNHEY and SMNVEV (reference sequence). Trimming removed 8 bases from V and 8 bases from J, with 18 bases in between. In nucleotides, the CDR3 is TGTGCCAGCGCATCCAGGGATTTGAGGGGCTACACCTTC. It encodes CASASRDLRGYTF.

CDR3 sequence reads: CARIAARETQYF. The CDR3 DNA reads as TGTGCCAGAATAGCTGCCCGGGAGACCCAGTACTTC. The chain is built from TRBV6-5 and TRBJ2-5, with unresolved D. This CDR3 spans 12 amino acids. Germline V gene sequence: CDR1 MNHEY, CDR2 SVGAGI. V was pared by 9 bases and J by 5 bases, with 13 bases between.

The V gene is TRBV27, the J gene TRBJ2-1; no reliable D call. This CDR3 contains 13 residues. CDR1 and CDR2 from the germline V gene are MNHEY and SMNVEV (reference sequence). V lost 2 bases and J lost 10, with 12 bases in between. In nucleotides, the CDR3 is TGTGCCAGCAGTTTACTTGGTTTCAGGGAGCAGTTCTTC. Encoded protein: CASSLLGFREQFF.

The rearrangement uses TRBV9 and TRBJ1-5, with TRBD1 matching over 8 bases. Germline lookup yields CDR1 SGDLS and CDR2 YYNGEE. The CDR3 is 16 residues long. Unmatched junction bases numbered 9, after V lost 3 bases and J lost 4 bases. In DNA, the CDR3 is TGTGCCAGCAGCGAAAGGACAGGGAGGGGGAATCAGCCCCAGCATTTT. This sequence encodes CASSERTGRGNQPQHF.

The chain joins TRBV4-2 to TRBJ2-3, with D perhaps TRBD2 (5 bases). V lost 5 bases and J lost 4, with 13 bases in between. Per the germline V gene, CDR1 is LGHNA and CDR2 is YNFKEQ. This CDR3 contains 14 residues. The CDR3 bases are TGTGCCAGCAGCGAAGTCCCTAGCCCAGATACGCAGTATTTT. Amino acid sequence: CASSEVPSPDTQYF.

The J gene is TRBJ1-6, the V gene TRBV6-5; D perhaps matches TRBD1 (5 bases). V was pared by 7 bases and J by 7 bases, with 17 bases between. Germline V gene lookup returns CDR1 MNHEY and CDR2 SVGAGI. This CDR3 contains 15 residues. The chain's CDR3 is CASITSRGRNSPLHF. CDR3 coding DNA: TGTGCCAGCATTACGAGTCGGGGGAGGAATTCACCCCTCCACTTT.

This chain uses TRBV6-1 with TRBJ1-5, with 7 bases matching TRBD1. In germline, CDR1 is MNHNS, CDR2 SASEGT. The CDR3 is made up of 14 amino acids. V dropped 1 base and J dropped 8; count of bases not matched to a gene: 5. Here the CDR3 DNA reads TGTGCCAGCAGTGAAGGACAGGGAGTAAAGCCCCAGCATTTT. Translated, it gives CASSEGQGVKPQHF.

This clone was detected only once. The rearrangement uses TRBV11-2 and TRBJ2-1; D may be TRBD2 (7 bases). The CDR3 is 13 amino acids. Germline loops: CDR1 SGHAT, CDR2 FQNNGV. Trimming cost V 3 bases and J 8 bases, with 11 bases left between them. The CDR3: CASSFGGAYEQFF. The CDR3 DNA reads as TGTGCCAGCAGCTTTGGGGGGGCCTATGAGCAGTTCTTC.

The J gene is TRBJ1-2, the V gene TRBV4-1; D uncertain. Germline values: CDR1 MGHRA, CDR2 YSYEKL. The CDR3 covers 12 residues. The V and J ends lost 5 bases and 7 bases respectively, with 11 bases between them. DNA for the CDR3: TGCGCCAGCAGCTACGCGTCCGGTGGCTACACCTTC. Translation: CASSYASGGYTF.

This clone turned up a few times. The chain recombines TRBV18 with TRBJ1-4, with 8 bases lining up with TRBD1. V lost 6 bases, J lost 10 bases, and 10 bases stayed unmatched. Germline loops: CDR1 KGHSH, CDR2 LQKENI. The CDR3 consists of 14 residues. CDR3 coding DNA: TGTGCCAGCTCTCAAGGACAGGGTTTTGGAAAACTGTTTTTT. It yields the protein CASSQGQGFGKLFF. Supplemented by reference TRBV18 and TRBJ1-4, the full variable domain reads NAGVMQNPRHLVRRRGQEARLRCSPMKGHSHVYWYRQLPEEGLKFMVYLQKENIIDESGMPKERFSAEFPKEGPSILRIQQVVRGDSAAYFCASSQGQGFGKLFFGSGTQLSVL.

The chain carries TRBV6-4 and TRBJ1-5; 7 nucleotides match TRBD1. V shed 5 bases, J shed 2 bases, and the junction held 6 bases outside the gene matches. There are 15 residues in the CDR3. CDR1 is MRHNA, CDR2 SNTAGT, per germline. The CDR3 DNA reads TGTGCCAGCAGTCGGACAGGCGGCGGCAATCAGCCCCAGCATTTT. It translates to CASSRTGGGNQPQHF.

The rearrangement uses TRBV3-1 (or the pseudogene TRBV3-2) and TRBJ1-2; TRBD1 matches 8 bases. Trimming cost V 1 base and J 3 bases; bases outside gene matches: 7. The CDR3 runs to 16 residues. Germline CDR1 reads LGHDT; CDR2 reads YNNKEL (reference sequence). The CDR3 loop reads CASSQGVTGDYYGYTF. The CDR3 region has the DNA TGTGCCAGCAGCCAAGGGGTGACAGGGGACTACTATGGCTACACCTTC.

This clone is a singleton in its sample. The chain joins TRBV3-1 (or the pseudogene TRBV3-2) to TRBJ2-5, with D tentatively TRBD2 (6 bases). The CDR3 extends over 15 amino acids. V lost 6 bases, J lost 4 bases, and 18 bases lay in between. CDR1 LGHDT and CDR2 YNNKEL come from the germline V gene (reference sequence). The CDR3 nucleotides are TGTGCCAGCAGTCCCAGCCGGGGGAACCGAGAGACCCAGTACTTC. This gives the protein CASSPSRGNRETQYF.

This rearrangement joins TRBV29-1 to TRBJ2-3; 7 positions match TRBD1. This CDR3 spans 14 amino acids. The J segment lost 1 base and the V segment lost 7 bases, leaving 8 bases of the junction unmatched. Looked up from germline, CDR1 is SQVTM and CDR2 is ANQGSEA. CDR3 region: CSAKTGFGTDTQYF. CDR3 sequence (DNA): TGCAGCGCCAAGACAGGGTTTGGCACAGATACGCAGTATTTT.

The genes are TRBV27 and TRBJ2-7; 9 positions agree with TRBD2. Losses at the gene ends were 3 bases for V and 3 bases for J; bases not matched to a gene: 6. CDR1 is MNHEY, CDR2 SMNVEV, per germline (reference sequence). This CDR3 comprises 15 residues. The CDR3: CASSFAAGGYYEQYF. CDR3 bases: TGTGCCAGCAGTTTTGCTGCGGGGGGGTACTACGAGCAGTACTTC.

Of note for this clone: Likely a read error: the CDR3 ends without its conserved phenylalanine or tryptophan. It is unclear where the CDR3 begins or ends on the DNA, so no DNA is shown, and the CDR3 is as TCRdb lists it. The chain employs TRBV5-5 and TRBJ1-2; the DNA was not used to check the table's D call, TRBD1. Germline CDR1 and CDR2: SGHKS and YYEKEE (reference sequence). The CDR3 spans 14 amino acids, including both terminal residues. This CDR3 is CASSLEWTGESPYL.

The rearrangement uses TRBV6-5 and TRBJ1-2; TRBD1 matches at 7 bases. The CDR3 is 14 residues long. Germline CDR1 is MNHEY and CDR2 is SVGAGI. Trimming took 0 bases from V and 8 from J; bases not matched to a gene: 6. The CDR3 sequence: CASSYSEGATGYTF. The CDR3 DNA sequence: TGTGCCAGCAGTTACTCCGAGGGGGCGACAGGCTACACCTTC.

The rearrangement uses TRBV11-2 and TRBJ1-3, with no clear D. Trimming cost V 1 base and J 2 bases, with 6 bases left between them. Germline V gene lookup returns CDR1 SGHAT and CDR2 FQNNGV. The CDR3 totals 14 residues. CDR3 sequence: CASSLAGTGNTIYF. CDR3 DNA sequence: TGTGCCAGCAGCTTAGCCGGGACTGGAAACACCATATATTTT.

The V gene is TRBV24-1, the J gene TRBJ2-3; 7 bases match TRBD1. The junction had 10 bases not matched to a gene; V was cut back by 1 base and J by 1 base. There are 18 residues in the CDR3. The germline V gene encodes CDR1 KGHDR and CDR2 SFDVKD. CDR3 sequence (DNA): TGTGCCACCAGTGATTTAGGGACAGCCCCTTCTGGCACAGATACGCAGTATTTT. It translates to CATSDLGTAPSGTDTQYF.

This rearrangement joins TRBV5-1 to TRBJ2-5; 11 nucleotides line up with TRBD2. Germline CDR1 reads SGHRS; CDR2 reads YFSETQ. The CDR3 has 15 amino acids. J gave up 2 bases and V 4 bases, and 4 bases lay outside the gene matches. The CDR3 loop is CASSPSGGPQETQYF. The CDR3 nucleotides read TGCGCCAGCAGCCCTAGCGGGGGGCCACAAGAGACCCAGTACTTC.

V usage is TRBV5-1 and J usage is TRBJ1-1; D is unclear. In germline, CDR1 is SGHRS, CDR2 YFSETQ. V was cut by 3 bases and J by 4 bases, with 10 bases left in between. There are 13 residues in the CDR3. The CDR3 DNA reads TGCGCCAGCAGCTCGGTGCGGGGCACTGAAGCTTTCTTT. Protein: CASSSVRGTEAFF.

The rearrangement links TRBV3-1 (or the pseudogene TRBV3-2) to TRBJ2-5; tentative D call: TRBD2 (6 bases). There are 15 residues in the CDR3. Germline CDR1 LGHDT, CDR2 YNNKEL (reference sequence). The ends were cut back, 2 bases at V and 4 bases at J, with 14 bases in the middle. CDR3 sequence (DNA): TGTGCCAGCAGCCAATACGGGGGAGTAGGAGAGACCCAGTACTTC. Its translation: CASSQYGGVGETQYF.

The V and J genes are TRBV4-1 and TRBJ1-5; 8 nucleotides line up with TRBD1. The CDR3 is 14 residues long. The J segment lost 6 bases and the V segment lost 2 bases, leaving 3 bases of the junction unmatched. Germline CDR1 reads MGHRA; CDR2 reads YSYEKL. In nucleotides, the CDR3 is TGCGCCAGCAGCCAACGGACAGGGTTTCAGCCCCAGCATTTT. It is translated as CASSQRTGFQPQHF.

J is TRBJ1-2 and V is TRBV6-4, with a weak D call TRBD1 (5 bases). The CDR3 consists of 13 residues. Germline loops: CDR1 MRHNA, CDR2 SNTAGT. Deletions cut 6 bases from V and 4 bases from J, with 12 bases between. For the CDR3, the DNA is TGTGCCAGCAGGGAGGGGTACGGCTATGGCTACACCTTC. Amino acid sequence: CASREGYGYGYTF.

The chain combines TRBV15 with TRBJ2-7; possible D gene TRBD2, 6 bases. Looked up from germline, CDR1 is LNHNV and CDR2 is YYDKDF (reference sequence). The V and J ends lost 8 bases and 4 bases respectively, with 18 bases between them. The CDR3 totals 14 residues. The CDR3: CATALEGLNYEQYF. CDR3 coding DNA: TGTGCCACCGCATTGGAGGGTCTTAATTACGAGCAGTACTTC.